This T cell receptor beta chain was documented in a study of blood T cell repertoires in COVID-19. About the study: Sample material is recorded as cDNA or gDNA derived from T cells, B-cell-depleted T cells, or PBMCs.

The CDR3 is 18 residues long. V lost 3 bases to trimming and J lost 3 bases; unmatched junction nucleotides: 10. Germline CDR1 is LGHNA and CDR2 is YNFKEQ. Per the original data handling: From reference gene primer amplification, estimates of nucleated cell counts were derived. Only in-frame clones appear in the TCRdb table, and some are missing; sequencing was by immunoSEQ multiplex PCR. V, J and clone size derive from that table, while D and trimming were established from the DNA sequence. The profile covers some 390,000 clones, with roughly 91% appearing a single time and 1.5% to 2% taken by the ten largest. Recruits, aged about 18 to 95 years, lived in 24 US areas.

Material for sequencing was PBMCs or T cells enriched from blood (not recorded which). The chain recombines TRBV4-2 with TRBJ2-1; 11 positions match TRBD2. The clonotype originates from a woman in her 30s who had recovered from COVID-19. The CDR3 loop reads CASSHGTSGSIFYNEQFF. The CDR3 region has the DNA TGTGCCAGCAGCCATGGGACTAGCGGAAGCATTTTCTACAATGAGCAGTTCTTC.